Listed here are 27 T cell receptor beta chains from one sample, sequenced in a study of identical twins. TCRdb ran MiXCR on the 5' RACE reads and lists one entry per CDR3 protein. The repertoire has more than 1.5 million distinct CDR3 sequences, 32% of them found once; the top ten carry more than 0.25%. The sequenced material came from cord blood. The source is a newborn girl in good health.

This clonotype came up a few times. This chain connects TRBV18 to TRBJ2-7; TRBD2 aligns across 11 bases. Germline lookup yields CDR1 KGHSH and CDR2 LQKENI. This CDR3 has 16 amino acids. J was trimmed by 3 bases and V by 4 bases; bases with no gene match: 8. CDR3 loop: CASSRNTGTSGYEQYF. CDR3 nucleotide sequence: TGTGCCAGCTCACGAAACACCGGGACTAGCGGCTACGAGCAGTACTTC. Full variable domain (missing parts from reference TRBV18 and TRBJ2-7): NAGVMQNPRHLVRRRGQEARLRCSPMKGHSHVYWYRQLPEEGLKFMVYLQKENIIDESGMPKERFSAEFPKEGPSILRIQQVVRGDSAAYFCASSRNTGTSGYEQYFGPGTRLTVT.

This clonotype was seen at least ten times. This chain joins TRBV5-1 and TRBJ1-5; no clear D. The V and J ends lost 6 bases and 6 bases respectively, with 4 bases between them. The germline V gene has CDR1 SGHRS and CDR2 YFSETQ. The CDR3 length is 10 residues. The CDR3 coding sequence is TGCGCCAGCATGCTTCAGCCCCAGCATTTT. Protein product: CASMLQPQHF.

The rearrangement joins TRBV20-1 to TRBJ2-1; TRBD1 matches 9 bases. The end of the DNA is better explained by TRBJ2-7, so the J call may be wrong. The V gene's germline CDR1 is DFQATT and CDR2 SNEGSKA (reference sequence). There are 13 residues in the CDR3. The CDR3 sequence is CSAPGQGGYEQYF. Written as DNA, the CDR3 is TGCAGTGCCCCGGGACAGGGAGGGTACGAGCAGTACTTC.

The CDR3 protein is CSATGTRSSDTQYF. CDR3 in DNA: TGCAGTGCTACCGGGACTAGATCCTCAGATACGCAGTATTTT. The chain couples TRBV20-1 to TRBJ2-3; 8 nucleotides agree with TRBD2. The CDR3 length is 14 residues. Germline values: CDR1 DFQATT, CDR2 SNEGSKA (reference sequence). With V trimmed by 4 bases and J by 4 bases, 7 bases remained unmatched.

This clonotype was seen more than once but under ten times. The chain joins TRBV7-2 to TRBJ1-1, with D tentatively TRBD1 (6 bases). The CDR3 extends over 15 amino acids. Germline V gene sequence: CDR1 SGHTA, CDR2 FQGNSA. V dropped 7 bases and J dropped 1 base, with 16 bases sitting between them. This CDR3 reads CASTQLGGANTEAFF. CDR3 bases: TGTGCCAGCACCCAGTTAGGGGGTGCGAACACTGAAGCTTTCTTT.

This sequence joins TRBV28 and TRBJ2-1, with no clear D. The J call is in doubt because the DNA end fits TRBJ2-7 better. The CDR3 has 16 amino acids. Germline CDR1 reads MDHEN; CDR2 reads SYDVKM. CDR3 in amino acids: CASRTAPLNSYNEQYF. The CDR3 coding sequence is TGTGCCAGCAGAACTGCCCCCCTAAACTCCTACAATGAGCAGTACTTC.

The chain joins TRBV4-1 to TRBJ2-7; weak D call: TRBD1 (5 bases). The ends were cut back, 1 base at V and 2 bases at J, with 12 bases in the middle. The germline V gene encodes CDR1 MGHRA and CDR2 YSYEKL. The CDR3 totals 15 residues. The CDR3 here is CASSQGYRRPYEQYF. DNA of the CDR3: TGCGCCAGCAGCCAAGGGTACAGGCGGCCCTACGAGCAGTACTTC.

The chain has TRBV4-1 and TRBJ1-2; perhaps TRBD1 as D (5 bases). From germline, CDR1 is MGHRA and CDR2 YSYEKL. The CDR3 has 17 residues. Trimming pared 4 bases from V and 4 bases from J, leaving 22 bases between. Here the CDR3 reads CASSLGKMAGRTYGYTF. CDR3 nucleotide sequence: TGCGCCAGCAGCCTAGGGAAGATGGCAGGGCGTACCTATGGCTACACCTTC.

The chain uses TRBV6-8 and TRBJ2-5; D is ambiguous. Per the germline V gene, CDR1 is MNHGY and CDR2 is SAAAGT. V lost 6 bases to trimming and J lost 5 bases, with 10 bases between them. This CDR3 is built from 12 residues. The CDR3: CASSIPAETQYF. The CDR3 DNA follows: TGTGCCAGCAGCATACCGGCGGAGACCCAGTACTTC.

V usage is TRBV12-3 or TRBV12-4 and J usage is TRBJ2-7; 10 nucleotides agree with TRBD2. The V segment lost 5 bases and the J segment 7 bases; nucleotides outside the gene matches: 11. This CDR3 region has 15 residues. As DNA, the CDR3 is TGTGCCAGCAGTCGGAGCGGGGGGGCCTACAATGAGCAGTACTTC. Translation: CASSRSGGAYNEQYF.

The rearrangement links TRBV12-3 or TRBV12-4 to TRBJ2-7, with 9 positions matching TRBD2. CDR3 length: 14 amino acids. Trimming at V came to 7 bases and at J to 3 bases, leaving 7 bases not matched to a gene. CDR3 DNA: TGTGCCAGCACCCGGACTAGCGCAAGCTACGAGCAGTACTTC. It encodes CASTRTSASYEQYF.

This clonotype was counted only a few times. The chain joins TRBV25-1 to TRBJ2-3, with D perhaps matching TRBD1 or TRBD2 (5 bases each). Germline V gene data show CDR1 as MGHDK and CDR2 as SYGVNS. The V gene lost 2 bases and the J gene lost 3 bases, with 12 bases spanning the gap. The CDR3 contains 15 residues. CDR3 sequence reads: CASSEPGPQTDTQYF. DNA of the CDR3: TGTGCCAGCAGTGAACCGGGACCGCAGACAGATACGCAGTATTTT.

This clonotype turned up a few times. The CDR3 loop is CASTQRGGSYNEQFF. Here the CDR3 DNA reads TGTGCCAGCACCCAAAGGGGGGGCTCCTACAATGAGCAGTTCTTC. The chain is built from TRBV6-1 and TRBJ2-1; possibly TRBD2 for D (7 bases). The CDR3 is 15 amino acids. The germline V gene has CDR1 MNHNS and CDR2 SASEGT. V was clipped by 7 bases and J by 0 bases, with 13 bases between them.

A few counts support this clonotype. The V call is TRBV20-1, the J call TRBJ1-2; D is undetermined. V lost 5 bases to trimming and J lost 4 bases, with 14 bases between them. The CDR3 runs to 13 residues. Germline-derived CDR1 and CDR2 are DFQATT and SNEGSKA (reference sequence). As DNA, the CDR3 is TGCAGTGCTCAGACGGCAGCTTCCTATGGCTACACCTTC. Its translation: CSAQTAASYGYTF.

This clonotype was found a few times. CDR3 coding DNA: TGTGCCAGCAGTCGCTCGGGACTAGCGGGAGAGGAGCAGTACTTC. Translating gives CASSRSGLAGEEQYF. The V call is TRBV28, the J call TRBJ2-7; the match to TRBD2 covers 14 bases. V lost 5 bases, J lost 7 bases, and 7 bases stayed unmatched. The CDR3 runs 15 residues. Germline values: CDR1 MDHEN, CDR2 SYDVKM.

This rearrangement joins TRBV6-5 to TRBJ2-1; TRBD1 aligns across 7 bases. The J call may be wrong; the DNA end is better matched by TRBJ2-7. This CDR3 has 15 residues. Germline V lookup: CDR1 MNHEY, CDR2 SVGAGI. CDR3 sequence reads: CASSFGQVSYNEQYF. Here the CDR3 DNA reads TGTGCCAGCAGTTTCGGACAGGTCTCCTACAATGAGCAGTACTTC.

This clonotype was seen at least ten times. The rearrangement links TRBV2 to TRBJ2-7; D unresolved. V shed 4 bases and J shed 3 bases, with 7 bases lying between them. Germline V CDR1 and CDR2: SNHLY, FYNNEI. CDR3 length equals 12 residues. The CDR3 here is CASSGAIYEQYF. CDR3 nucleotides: TGTGCCAGCAGTGGGGCGATCTACGAGCAGTACTTC. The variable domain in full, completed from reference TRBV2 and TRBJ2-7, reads EPEVTQTPSHQVTQMGQEVILRCVPISNHLYFYWYRQILGQKVEFLVSFYNNEISEKSEIFDDQFSVERPDGSNFTLKIRSTKLEDSAMYFCASSGAIYEQYFGPGTRLTVT.

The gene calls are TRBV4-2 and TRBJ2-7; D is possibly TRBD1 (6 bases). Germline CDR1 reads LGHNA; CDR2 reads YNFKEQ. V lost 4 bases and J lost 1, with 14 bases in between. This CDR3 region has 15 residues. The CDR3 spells CASSLTSTGSYEQYF. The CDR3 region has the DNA TGTGCCAGCAGCCTAACCTCCACAGGGTCCTACGAGCAGTACTTC.

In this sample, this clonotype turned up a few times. The CDR3 loop is CATSRKDRAFYNEQFF. As DNA, the CDR3 is TGTGCCACCAGCAGAAAAGACAGGGCTTTCTACAATGAGCAGTTCTTC. This rearrangement joins TRBV15 to TRBJ2-1; 7 bases are shared with TRBD1. Germline loops: CDR1 LNHNV, CDR2 YYDKDF (reference sequence). The trim removed 2 bases at V and 3 bases at J, leaving 7 bases unmatched. This CDR3 comprises 16 residues.

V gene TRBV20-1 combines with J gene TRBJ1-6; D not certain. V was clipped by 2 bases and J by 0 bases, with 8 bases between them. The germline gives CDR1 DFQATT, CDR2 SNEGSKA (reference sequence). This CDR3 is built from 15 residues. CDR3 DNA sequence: TGCAGTGCTAGACGTGCTAGCTCCTATAATTCACCCCTCCACTTT. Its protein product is CSARRASSYNSPLHF.

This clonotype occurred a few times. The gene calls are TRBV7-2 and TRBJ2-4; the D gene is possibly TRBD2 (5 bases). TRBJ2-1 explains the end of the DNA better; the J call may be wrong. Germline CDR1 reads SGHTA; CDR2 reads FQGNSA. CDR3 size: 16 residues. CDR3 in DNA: TGTGCCAGCAGCTTCGGGTCCGACCTAGCCAAAAACATTCAGTTCTTC. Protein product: CASSFGSDLAKNIQFF.

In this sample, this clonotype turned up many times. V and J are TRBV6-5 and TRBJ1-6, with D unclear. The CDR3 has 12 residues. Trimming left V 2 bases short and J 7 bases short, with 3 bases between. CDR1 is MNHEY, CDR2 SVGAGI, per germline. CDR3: CASSYRNSPLHF. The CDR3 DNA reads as TGTGCCAGCAGTTACCGGAATTCACCCCTCCACTTT.

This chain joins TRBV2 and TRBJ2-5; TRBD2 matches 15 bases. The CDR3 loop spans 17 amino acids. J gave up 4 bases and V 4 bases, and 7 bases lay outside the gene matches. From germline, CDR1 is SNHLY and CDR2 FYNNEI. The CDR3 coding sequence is TGTGCCAGCAGTGTCTTGGGACTAGCGGGGGGTACAGAGACCCAGTACTTC. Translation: CASSVLGLAGGTETQYF.

This CDR3 reads CASSDHGYNSPLHF. The CDR3 bases are TGTGCCAGCAGTGACCACGGCTATAATTCACCCCTCCACTTT. The chain combines TRBV6-4 with TRBJ1-6; D ambiguous. This CDR3 spans 14 amino acids. CDR1 MRHNA and CDR2 SNTAGT come from the germline V gene. Trimming left V 2 bases short and J 3 bases short, with 5 bases between.

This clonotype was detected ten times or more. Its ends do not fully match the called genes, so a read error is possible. The CDR3 coding sequence is TGCGCCAGCAGCTTGGTGGGGACTAGCGGCTACGAGCAGTACTTC. Its translation: CASSLVGTSGYEQYF. The chain combines TRBV7-2 with TRBJ2-7, with TRBD2 identical over 11 bases. Germline V gene sequence: CDR1 SGHTA, CDR2 FQGNSA. The CDR3 loop spans 15 amino acids.

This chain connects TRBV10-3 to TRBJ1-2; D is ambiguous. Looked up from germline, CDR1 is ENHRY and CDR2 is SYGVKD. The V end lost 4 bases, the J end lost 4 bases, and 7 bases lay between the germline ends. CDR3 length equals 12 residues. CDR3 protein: CAISGHSYGYTF. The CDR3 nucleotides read TGTGCCATCAGTGGACATAGCTATGGCTACACCTTC.

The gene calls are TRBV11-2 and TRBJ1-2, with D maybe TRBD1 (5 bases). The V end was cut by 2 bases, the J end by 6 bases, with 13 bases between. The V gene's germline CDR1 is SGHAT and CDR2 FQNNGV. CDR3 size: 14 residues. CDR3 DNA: TGTGCCAGCAGCTTAATAAAGGGAGGGGATGGCTACACCTTC. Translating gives CASSLIKGGDGYTF. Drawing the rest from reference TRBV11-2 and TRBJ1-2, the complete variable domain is EAGVAQSPRYKIIEKRQSVAFWCNPISGHATLYWYQQILGQGPKLLIQFQNNGVVDDSQLPKDRFSAERLKGVDSTLKIQPAKLEDSAVYLCASSLIKGGDGYTFGSGTRLTVV.